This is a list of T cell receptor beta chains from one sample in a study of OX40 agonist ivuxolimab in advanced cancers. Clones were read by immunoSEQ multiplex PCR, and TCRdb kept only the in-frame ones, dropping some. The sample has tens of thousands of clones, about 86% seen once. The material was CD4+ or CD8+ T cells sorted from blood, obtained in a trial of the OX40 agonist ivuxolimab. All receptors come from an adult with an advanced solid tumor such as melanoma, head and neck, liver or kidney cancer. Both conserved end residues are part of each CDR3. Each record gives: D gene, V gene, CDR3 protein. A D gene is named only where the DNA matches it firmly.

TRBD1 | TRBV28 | CASTSTPDRERKRNF
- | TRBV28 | CATNPWRQPQHF
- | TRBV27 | CASSFGYEQYF
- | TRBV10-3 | CATCNRPNTEAFF
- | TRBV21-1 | CASRPGEPGQGSPTGRYEQYF
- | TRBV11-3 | CASSHSGEQYF
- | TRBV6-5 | CASSYGQGNGYTF
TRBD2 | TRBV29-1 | CSVEVLAGGRETQYF
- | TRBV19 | CASSLGGNYGYTF
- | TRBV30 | CAWSGSGGETQYF
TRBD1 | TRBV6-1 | CASSEDGTAYGYTF
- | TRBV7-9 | CASSAGKADTQYF
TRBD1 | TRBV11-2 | CASSSPATGRTEAFF
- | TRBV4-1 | CASSPSFSGGLQETQYF
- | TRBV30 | CAWSISQETQYF